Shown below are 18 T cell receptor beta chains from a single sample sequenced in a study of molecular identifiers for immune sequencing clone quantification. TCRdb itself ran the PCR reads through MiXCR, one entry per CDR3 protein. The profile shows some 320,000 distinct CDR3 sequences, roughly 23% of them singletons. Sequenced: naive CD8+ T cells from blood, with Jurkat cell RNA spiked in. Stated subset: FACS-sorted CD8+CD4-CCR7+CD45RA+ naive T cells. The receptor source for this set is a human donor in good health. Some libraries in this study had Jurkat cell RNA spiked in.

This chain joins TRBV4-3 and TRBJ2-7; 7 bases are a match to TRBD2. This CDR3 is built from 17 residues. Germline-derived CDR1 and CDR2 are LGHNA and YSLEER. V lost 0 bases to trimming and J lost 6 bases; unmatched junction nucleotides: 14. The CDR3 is CASSQDRILGGSREQYF. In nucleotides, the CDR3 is TGCGCCAGCAGCCAAGATCGGATACTGGGCGGGAGCCGCGAGCAGTACTTC.

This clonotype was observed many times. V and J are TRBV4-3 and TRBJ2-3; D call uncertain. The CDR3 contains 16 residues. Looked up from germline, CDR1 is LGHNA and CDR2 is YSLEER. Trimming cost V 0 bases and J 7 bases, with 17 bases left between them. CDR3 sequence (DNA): TGCGCCAGCAGCCAAGATCTGATGGGCATGGCAAATACGCAGTATTTT. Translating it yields CASSQDLMGMANTQYF.

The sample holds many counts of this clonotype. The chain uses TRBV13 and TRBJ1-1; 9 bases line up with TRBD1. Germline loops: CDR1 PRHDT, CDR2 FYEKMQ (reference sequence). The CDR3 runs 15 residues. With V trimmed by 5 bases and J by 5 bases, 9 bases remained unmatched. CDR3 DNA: TGTGCCAGCAGCGAACAGGGGGCAGTGTGGACTGAAGCTTTCTTT. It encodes CASSEQGAVWTEAFF.

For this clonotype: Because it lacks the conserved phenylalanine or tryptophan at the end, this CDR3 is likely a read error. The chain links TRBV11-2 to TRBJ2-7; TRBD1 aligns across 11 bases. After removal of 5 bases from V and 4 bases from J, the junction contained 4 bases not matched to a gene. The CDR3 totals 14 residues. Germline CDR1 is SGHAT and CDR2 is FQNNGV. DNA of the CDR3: TGTGCCAGCAGCCCCGGGACAGGGGGTTACGAGCAGTACCTC. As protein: CASSPGTGGYEQYL.

The CDR3 region has the DNA TGTGCCAGCGGGTGGACTAGCGAGGGGAACGAGCAGTACTTC. Translated, it gives CASGWTSEGNEQYF. The chain has TRBV27 and TRBJ2-7; 9 bases map to TRBD2. The CDR3 loop spans 14 amino acids. V lost 8 bases to trimming and J lost 5 bases; unmatched junction nucleotides: 10. Germline V gene lookup returns CDR1 MNHEY and CDR2 SMNVEV (reference sequence).

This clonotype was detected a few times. CDR3 DNA sequence: TGTGCCAGCAGTATGGGGGGAAAAGGTAGAGACACTGAAGCTTTCTTT. Encoded protein: CASSMGGKGRDTEAFF. The chain combines TRBV28 with TRBJ1-1; D possibly corresponds to TRBD1 (5 bases). This CDR3 spans 16 amino acids. Germline V CDR1 and CDR2: MDHEN, SYDVKM. The V gene lost 5 bases and the J gene lost 3 bases, with 19 bases spanning the gap.

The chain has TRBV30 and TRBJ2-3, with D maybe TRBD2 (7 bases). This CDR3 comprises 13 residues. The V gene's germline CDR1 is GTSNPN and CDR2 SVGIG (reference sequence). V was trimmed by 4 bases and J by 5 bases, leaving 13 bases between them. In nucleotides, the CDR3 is TGTGCCTGGAACGGGGGGCAGGGAGATACGCAGTATTTT. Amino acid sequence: CAWNGGQGDTQYF.

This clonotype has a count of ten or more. CDR3 loop: CASSIGTDTQYF. Here the CDR3 DNA reads TGTGCCAGCAGCATTGGCACAGATACGCAGTATTTT. The V gene is TRBV19, the J gene TRBJ2-3; D is undetermined. The ends were cut back, 9 bases at V and 1 base at J, with 8 bases in the middle. Germline V gives CDR1 LNHDA, CDR2 SQIVND (reference sequence). The CDR3 totals 12 residues.

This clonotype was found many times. For the CDR3, the DNA is TGCAGCGTTGAAGGGCAGGGCATAGGGACCCAGTACTTC. This encodes CSVEGQGIGTQYF. V gene TRBV29-1 combines with J gene TRBJ2-5, with D tentatively TRBD1 (5 bases). V lost 1 base to trimming and J lost 7 bases, with 13 bases between them. The CDR3 loop spans 13 amino acids. Germline lookup yields CDR1 SQVTM and CDR2 ANQGSEA.

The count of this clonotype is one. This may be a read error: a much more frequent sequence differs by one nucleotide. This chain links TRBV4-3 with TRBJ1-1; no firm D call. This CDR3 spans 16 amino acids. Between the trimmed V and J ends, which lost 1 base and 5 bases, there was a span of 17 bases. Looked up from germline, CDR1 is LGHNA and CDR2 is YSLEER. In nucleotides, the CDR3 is TGCGCCAGCAGCCAAGCTTCTAGGGTGACGACGACTGAAGCTTTCTTT. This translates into CASSQASRVTTTEAFF.

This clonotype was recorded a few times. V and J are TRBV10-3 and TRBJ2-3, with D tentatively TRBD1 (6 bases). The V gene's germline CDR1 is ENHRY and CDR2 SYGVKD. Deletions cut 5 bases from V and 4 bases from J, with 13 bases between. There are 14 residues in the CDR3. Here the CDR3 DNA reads TGTGCCATCAGTACCCAGGGGTTAGCAGATACGCAGTATTTT. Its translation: CAISTQGLADTQYF.

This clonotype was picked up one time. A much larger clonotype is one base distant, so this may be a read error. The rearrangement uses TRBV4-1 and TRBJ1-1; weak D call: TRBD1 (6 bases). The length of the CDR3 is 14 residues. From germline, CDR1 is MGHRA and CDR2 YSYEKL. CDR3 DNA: TGCACCAGCAGCCCAATGACAGGGAACACTGAAGCTTTCTTT. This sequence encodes CTSSPMTGNTEAFF.

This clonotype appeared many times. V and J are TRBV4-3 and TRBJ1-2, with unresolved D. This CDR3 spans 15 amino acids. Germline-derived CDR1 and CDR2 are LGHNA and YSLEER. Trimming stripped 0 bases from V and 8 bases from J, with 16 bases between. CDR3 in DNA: TGCGCCAGCAGCCAAGATTTCGGACGGAGCCTAGGCTACACCTTC. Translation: CASSQDFGRSLGYTF.

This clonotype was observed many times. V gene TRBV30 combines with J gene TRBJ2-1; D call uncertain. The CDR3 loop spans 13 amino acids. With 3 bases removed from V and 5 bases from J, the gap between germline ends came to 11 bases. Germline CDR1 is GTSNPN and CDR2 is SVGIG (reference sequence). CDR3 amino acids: CAWSEPVDNEQFF. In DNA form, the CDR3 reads TGTGCCTGGAGCGAGCCGGTAGACAATGAGCAGTTCTTC.

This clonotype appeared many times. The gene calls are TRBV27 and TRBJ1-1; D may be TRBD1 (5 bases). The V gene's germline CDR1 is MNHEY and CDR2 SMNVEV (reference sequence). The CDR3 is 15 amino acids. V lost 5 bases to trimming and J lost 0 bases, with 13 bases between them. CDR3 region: CASSPGHPMNTEAFF. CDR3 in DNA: TGTGCCAGCAGTCCCGGACACCCGATGAACACTGAAGCTTTCTTT.

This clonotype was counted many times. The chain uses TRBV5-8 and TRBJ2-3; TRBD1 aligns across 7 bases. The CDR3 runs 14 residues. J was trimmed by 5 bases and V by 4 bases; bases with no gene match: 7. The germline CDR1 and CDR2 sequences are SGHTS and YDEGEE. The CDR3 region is CASSPDRELDTQYF. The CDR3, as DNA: TGTGCCAGCAGCCCAGACAGGGAACTAGATACGCAGTATTTT. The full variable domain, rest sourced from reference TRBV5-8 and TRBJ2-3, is EAGVTQSPTHLIKTRGQQATLRCSPISGHTSVYWYQQALGLGLQFLLWYDEGEERNRGNFPPRFSGRQFPNYSSELNVNALELEDSALYLCASSPDRELDTQYFGPGTRLTVL.

CDR3 coding DNA: TGCGCCAGCAGCCAAGATCGTACAGGGCTGACCTACGAGCAGTACTTC. This codes for CASSQDRTGLTYEQYF. The chain carries TRBV4-1 and TRBJ2-7, with D possibly being TRBD1 (6 bases). The CDR3 is 16 residues long. CDR1 MGHRA and CDR2 YSYEKL come from the germline V gene. V was clipped by 0 bases and J by 2 bases, with 14 bases between them.

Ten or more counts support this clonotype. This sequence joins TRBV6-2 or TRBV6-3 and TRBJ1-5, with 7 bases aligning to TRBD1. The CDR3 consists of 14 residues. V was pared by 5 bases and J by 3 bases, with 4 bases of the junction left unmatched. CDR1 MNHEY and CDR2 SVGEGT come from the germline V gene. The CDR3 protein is CASSHRGYNQPQHF. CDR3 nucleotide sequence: TGTGCCAGCAGTCACAGGGGATACAATCAGCCCCAGCATTTT.